These 27 T cell receptor beta chains share one sample of origin, sequenced in a study of low-dose radiotherapy and immunotherapy resistance in tumors. TRAV- and TRBV-specific primers were used for first-strand cDNA, which covered alpha and beta chains. A constant-region primer paired with the V-primer adapter amplified TCRs over about 18 PCR cycles. TCRdb itself ran the reads through MiXCR, one entry per CDR3 protein. The sample yields about 7,300 distinct CDR3 sequences, roughly 88% seen once. The receptors come from a human donor with advanced metastatic prostate, ovarian, gallbladder or colorectal cancer (not recorded which). This table probably holds off-target reads from a library built for another chain.

The rearrangement links TRBV7-2 to TRBJ2-1, with 10 bases lining up with TRBD2. This CDR3 is 16 amino acids long. The germline gives CDR1 SGHTA, CDR2 FQGNSA. Trimming took 4 bases from V and 3 from J; bases not matched to a gene: 6. The CDR3 is CASSYQSGGDYNEQFF. CDR3 nucleotide sequence: TGTGCCAGCAGCTATCAGAGCGGGGGGGACTACAATGAGCAGTTCTTC.

V usage is TRBV5-4 and J usage is TRBJ2-5; 13 bases are shared with TRBD2. J lost 2 bases, V lost 3 bases, and 4 bases had no gene match. The germline gives CDR1 SGHNT, CDR2 YYREEE (reference sequence). CDR3 length equals 16 residues. The DNA of the CDR3 is TGTGCCAGCAGCTCCCGACTAGCGGGGGGTCAAGAGACCCAGTACTTC. As protein: CASSSRLAGGQETQYF. The whole variable domain, remainder taken from reference TRBV5-4 and TRBJ2-5, is ETGVTQSPTHLIKTRGQQVTLRCSSQSGHNTVSWYQQALGQGPQFIFQYYREEENGRGNFPPRFSGLQFPNYSSELNVNALELDDSALYLCASSSRLAGGQETQYFGPGTRLLVL.

V gene TRBV7-3 combines with J gene TRBJ1-1; D is unclear. Germline CDR1 is SGHTA and CDR2 is FQGTGA. The CDR3 length is 16 residues. Trimming took 2 bases from V and 4 from J, leaving 17 bases between them. The DNA for the CDR3 is TGTGCCAGCAGCTTACGGGGTCGGTCTGCAGGCACTGAAGCTTTCTTT. Protein: CASSLRGRSAGTEAFF. Combining the CDR3 with reference TRBV7-3 and TRBJ1-1 gives the whole variable domain GAGVSQTPSNKVTEKGKYVELRCDPISGHTALYWYRQSLGQGPEFLIYFQGTGAADDSGLPNDRFFAVRPEGSVSTLKIQRTERGDSAVYLCASSLRGRSAGTEAFFGQGTRLTVV.

The V and J genes are TRBV7-9 and TRBJ2-1; 10 bases fit TRBD2. The ends lost 3 bases at V and 6 bases at J; junction bases unmatched: 5. This CDR3 spans 15 amino acids. From germline, CDR1 is SEHNR and CDR2 FQNEAQ (reference sequence). CDR3 DNA sequence: TGTGCCAGCAGCTTTGAAAGCGGGGGGGCCAATGAGCAGTTCTTC. Translation: CASSFESGGANEQFF. Full variable domain (rest looked up from reference TRBV7-9 and TRBJ2-1): DTGVSQNPRHKITKRGQNVTFRCDPISEHNRLYWYRQTLGQGPEFLTYFQNEAQLEKSRLLSDRFSAERPKGSFSTLEIQRTEQGDSAMYLCASSFESGGANEQFFGPGTRLTVL.

In this sample, this clonotype turned up a few times. The genes are TRBV10-3 and TRBJ2-7, with TRBD1 matching over 7 bases. The V gene's germline CDR1 is ENHRY and CDR2 SYGVKD. CDR3 size: 15 residues. V lost 2 bases and J lost 3; bases outside the gene matches: 7. For the CDR3, the DNA is TGTGCCATCAGTGAGGGGACAGCTTATATCTACGAGCAGTACTTC. Translation gives CAISEGTAYIYEQYF.

This chain uses TRBV2 with TRBJ2-1; D unclear. The CDR3 has 10 residues. Germline-derived CDR1 and CDR2 are SNHLY and FYNNEI. Trimming took 6 bases from V and 5 from J, leaving 2 bases between them. For the CDR3, the DNA is TGTGCCAGCAGACACAATGAGCAGTTCTTC. Translating it yields CASRHNEQFF. Supplemented by reference TRBV2 and TRBJ2-1, the full variable domain reads EPEVTQTPSHQVTQMGQEVILRCVPISNHLYFYWYRQILGQKVEFLVSFYNNEISEKSEIFDDQFSVERPDGSNFTLKIRSTKLEDSAMYFCASRHNEQFFGPGTRLTVL.

V and J are TRBV4-1 and TRBJ1-4, with a possible D match to TRBD1 (6 bases). Germline CDR1 MGHRA, CDR2 YSYEKL. This CDR3 is built from 17 residues. With 0 bases removed from V and 3 bases from J, the gap between germline ends came to 14 bases. CDR3 coding DNA: TGCGCCAGCAGCCAAGAGGGTACAGGGCTTTCTAATGAAAAACTGTTTTTT. Encoded protein: CASSQEGTGLSNEKLFF.

This clonotype has just a few counts. The V and J genes are TRBV6-5 and TRBJ1-1; D remains unclear. With 0 bases removed from V and 8 bases from J, the gap between germline ends came to 7 bases. The CDR3 runs 12 residues. Germline V gene lookup returns CDR1 MNHEY and CDR2 SVGAGI. The CDR3 bases are TGTGCCAGCAGTTACTCGGGCGTAGAAGCTTTCTTT. Translation gives CASSYSGVEAFF.

The count of this clonotype is one. V and J are TRBV9 and TRBJ2-3, with D hard to call. V was trimmed by 3 bases and J by 0 bases, leaving 5 bases between them. CDR1 and CDR2 (germline): SGDLS, YYNGEE. The CDR3 covers 13 residues. In nucleotides, the CDR3 is TGTGCCAGCAGCGAGTCTAGCACAGATACGCAGTATTTT. Translation: CASSESSTDTQYF.

The V and J genes are TRBV10-1 and TRBJ2-5, with a tentative D call TRBD1 (5 bases). Trimming pared 4 bases from V and 2 bases from J, leaving 11 bases between. Germline V CDR1 and CDR2: WNHNN, SYGVQD (reference sequence). The CDR3 consists of 14 residues. CDR3 nucleotide sequence: TGCGCCAGCAGTGGCCGGACACAACAAGAGACCCAGTACTTC. As protein: CASSGRTQQETQYF.

The chain uses TRBV12-3 or TRBV12-4 and TRBJ1-5, with a tentative D call TRBD1 (5 bases). This CDR3 comprises 14 residues. The V gene lost 5 bases and the J gene lost 13 bases, with 21 bases spanning the gap. The CDR3 DNA is TGTGCCAGCAGTCTCAGGGAGCAAATCAGTCAACAGCATTTT. The encoded protein is CASSLREQISQQHF.

The rearrangement links TRBV6-1 to TRBJ1-1; 8 nucleotides align to TRBD1. This CDR3 spans 14 amino acids. CDR1 is MNHNS and CDR2 is SASEGT in the germline V gene. The J segment lost 4 bases and the V segment lost 6 bases, leaving 7 bases of the junction unmatched. The CDR3 protein is CASRPTGDVTEAFF. As DNA, the CDR3 is TGTGCCAGCAGGCCGACAGGGGATGTCACTGAAGCTTTCTTT.

The chain combines TRBV3-1 with TRBJ2-7; possible D gene TRBD2, 5 bases. V was cut by 4 bases and J by 2 bases, with 12 bases left in between. This CDR3 contains 14 residues. Germline lookup yields CDR1 LGHDT and CDR2 YNNKEL (reference sequence). The CDR3 coding sequence is TGTGCCAGCAGCCGGACTCGATGGGCCTACGAGCAGTACTTC. Protein product: CASSRTRWAYEQYF.

V gene TRBV7-9 combines with J gene TRBJ2-1; D remains unclear. The CDR3 has 12 residues. V was cut by 2 bases and J by 5 bases, with 4 bases left in between. CDR1 and CDR2 from the germline V gene are SEHNR and FQNEAQ (reference sequence). The CDR3 loop is CASSLRDNEQFF. CDR3 coding DNA: TGTGCCAGCAGCTTACGGGACAATGAGCAGTTCTTC.

The chain recombines TRBV29-1 with TRBJ2-7; D possibly matches TRBD1 or TRBD2 (5 bases each). V was trimmed by 4 bases and J by 3 bases, leaving 7 bases between them. There are 11 residues in the CDR3. Germline V CDR1 and CDR2: SQVTM, ANQGSEA. CDR3 nucleotides: TGCAGCGTTGTGAGGGGCTACGAGCAGTACTTC. Encoded protein: CSVVRGYEQYF.

This rearrangement joins TRBV7-3 to TRBJ1-6, with D unresolved. The CDR3 extends over 13 amino acids. The germline CDR1 and CDR2 sequences are SGHTA and FQGTGA. V was trimmed by 2 bases and J by 6 bases, leaving 5 bases between them. DNA of the CDR3: TGTGCCAGCAGCTTATCTTTTAATTCACCCCTCCACTTT. Its translation: CASSLSFNSPLHF. Based on the CDR3 plus reference TRBV7-3 and TRBJ1-6, the full variable domain is GAGVSQTPSNKVTEKGKYVELRCDPISGHTALYWYRQSLGQGPEFLIYFQGTGAADDSGLPNDRFFAVRPEGSVSTLKIQRTERGDSAVYLCASSLSFNSPLHFGNGTRLTVT.

The V call is TRBV6-2 or TRBV6-3, the J call TRBJ2-1; D is unclear. This CDR3 is 13 amino acids long. The germline CDR1 and CDR2 sequences are MNHEY and SVGEGT. Trimming left V 8 bases short and J 5 bases short, with 13 bases between. The CDR3 here is CASSKGGHNEQFF. CDR3 nucleotides: TGTGCCAGCTCCAAGGGCGGCCACAATGAGCAGTTCTTC.

The chain uses TRBV29-1 and TRBJ2-3, with 9 bases lining up with TRBD1. The V gene end was trimmed by 2 bases and the J gene end by 0 bases; junction bases not matched to a gene: 3. The germline V gene has CDR1 SQVTM and CDR2 ANQGSEA. CDR3 length equals 15 residues. The CDR3 DNA sequence: TGCAGCGTTGAAAGTGGGACAGGGAGCACAGATACGCAGTATTTT. It yields the protein CSVESGTGSTDTQYF.

The chain links TRBV6-6 to TRBJ2-3, with D maybe TRBD2 (6 bases). The CDR3 is 12 residues long. Germline-derived CDR1 and CDR2 are MNHNY and SVGAGI (reference sequence). The V end was cut by 7 bases, the J end by 4 bases, with 9 bases between. CDR3 sequence: CASMRGSDTQYF. CDR3 in DNA: TGTGCCAGCATGCGGGGTTCAGATACGCAGTATTTT.

The chain uses TRBV3-1 and TRBJ2-7; 8 bases align to TRBD1. With 6 bases clipped from V and 5 bases from J, the junction kept 9 bases outside the gene matches. CDR1 and CDR2 from the germline V gene are LGHDT and YNNKEL (reference sequence). The length of the CDR3 is 14 residues. DNA for the CDR3: TGTGCCAGCAGGCCTAGGACAGGGCACCACGAGCAGTACTTC. Translating gives CASRPRTGHHEQYF.

The J gene is TRBJ2-2, the V gene TRBV5-5; TRBD1 matches at 8 bases. CDR3 length: 16 residues. V was clipped by 4 bases and J by 4 bases; unmatched bases: 9. Germline-derived CDR1 and CDR2 are SGHKS and YYEKEE (reference sequence). CDR3 bases: TGTGCCAGCAGCACACCGGGACAGGTCCGCACCGGGGAGCTGTTTTTT. Amino acids: CASSTPGQVRTGELFF.

The J gene is TRBJ2-7, the V gene TRBV5-6; TRBD1 or TRBD2 may be the D gene (6 bases each). This CDR3 contains 15 residues. Germline V gives CDR1 SGHDT, CDR2 YYEEEE. Trimming shortened V by 2 bases and J by 0 bases, and 12 bases separated the two germline ends. In DNA form, the CDR3 reads TGTGCCAGCAGCTTTCTGGGGGGCCCCTCCTACGAGCAGTACTTC. Its translation is CASSFLGGPSYEQYF.

This clonotype was observed once. V usage is TRBV24-1 and J usage is TRBJ2-1, with TRBD2 matching 8 bases. Trimming removed 5 bases from V and 0 bases from J; junction bases left unmatched: 8. Germline CDR1 KGHDR, CDR2 SFDVKD. The CDR3 sequence is 17 residues long. The CDR3 nucleotides are TGTGCCACCAGTGGCTCCGGGGGGGGGAGCTCCTACAATGAGCAGTTCTTC. This sequence encodes CATSGSGGGSSYNEQFF.

The rearrangement links TRBV20-1 to TRBJ2-3, with D possibly being TRBD1 or TRBD2 (5 bases each). CDR1 and CDR2 (germline): DFQATT, SNEGSKA (reference sequence). The CDR3 is 15 residues long. V was shortened by 1 base and J by 8 bases, with 19 bases between the two germline ends. CDR3 in amino acids: CSARGPGPPPGTQYF. CDR3 DNA: TGCAGTGCTAGAGGCCCGGGACCCCCACCTGGTACGCAGTATTTT.

Concerning this clonotype: The germline gene is not matched at one end of the junction; a read error may be the cause. The chain links TRBV5-1 to TRBJ1-4; weak D call: TRBD1 (5 bases). The germline V gene has CDR1 SGHRS and CDR2 YFSETQ. The CDR3 consists of 13 residues. Here the CDR3 reads CASRLGLNEKLFF. The CDR3 DNA follows: TGCGCCAGCAGGTTGGGACTGAATGAAAAACTGTTTTTT.

The V gene is TRBV11-2, the J gene TRBJ2-4; 7 bases align to TRBD2. This CDR3 is 19 amino acids long. The germline V gene encodes CDR1 SGHAT and CDR2 FQNNGV. With V trimmed by 2 bases and J by 0 bases, 13 bases remained unmatched. The CDR3 DNA sequence: TGTGCCAGCAGCTTAAGGGCCCCCGGGGGACTAATAGCCAAAAACATTCAGTACTTC. Its translation: CASSLRAPGGLIAKNIQYF. Looking up the rest from reference TRBV11-2 and TRBJ2-4 gives the full variable domain: EAGVAQSPRYKIIEKRQSVAFWCNPISGHATLYWYQQILGQGPKLLIQFQNNGVVDDSQLPKDRFSAERLKGVDSTLKIQPAKLEDSAVYLCASSLRAPGGLIAKNIQYFGAGTRLSVL.

The CDR3 DNA sequence: TGCGCCAGCAGCCAAGTGGGGTTAAGGACAGATACGCAGTATTTT. This codes for CASSQVGLRTDTQYF. This chain connects TRBV4-3 to TRBJ2-3, with D unclear. The ends were cut back, 1 base at V and 3 bases at J, with 11 bases in the middle. The CDR3 is made up of 15 amino acids. Germline values: CDR1 LGHNA, CDR2 YSLEER.